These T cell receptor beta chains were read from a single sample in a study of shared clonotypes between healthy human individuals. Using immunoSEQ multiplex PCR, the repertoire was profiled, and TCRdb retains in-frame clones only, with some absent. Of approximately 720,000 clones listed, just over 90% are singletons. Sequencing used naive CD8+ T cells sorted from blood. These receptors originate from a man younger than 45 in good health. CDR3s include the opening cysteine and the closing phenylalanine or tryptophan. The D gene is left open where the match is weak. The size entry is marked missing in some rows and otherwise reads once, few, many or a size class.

CASSEAYKGNYGYTF,TGTGCCAGCAGTGAAGCGTATAAGGGGAACTATGGCTACACCTTC,-,TRBJ1-2,-,TRBV2
CASSSVGPTGGYEQYF,TGTGCCAGCAGTTCAGTAGGCCCGACAGGAGGATACGAGCAGTACTTC,-,TRBJ2-7,-,TRBV27
CASGVGPIYEQYF,TGTGCCAGCGGTGTGGGTCCAATCTACGAGCAGTACTTC,-,TRBJ2-7,-,TRBV27
CASSPPGLAGGDTQYF,TGCGCCAGCAGCCCCCCCGGACTAGCGGGAGGCGATACGCAGTATTTT,-,TRBJ2-3,TRBD2,TRBV5-1
CSVVGPEGHPYEQYF,TGCAGCGTTGTCGGGCCGGAAGGGCATCCCTACGAGCAGTACTTC,-,TRBJ2-7,-,TRBV29-1
CASRSGSSYNEQFF,TGTGCCAGCAGGAGCGGGAGCTCCTACAATGAGCAGTTCTTC,-,TRBJ2-1,TRBD2,TRBV25-1
CASSLVSGRFEDEQYF,TGTGCCAGCAGCTTGGTCAGCGGGAGGTTTGAGGACGAGCAGTACTTC,-,TRBJ2-7,TRBD2,TRBV5-6
CASSLKVGRFYGYTF,TGTGCCAGCAGCTTAAAGGTGGGCAGGTTCTATGGCTACACCTTC,-,TRBJ1-2,-,TRBV7-9
CASSLDGFTTGELFF,TGTGCCAGCAGCTTAGACGGGTTCACCACCGGGGAGCTGTTTTTT,-,TRBJ2-2,-,TRBV7-2
CASSLLNTGELFF,TGTGCCAGCAGTTTACTGAACACCGGGGAGCTGTTTTTT,-,TRBJ2-2,-,TRBV28
CASSLLSYEQYF,TGTGCCAGCAGTTTACTCTCCTACGAGCAGTACTTC,-,TRBJ2-7,-,TRBV27
CASGLVRGELFF,TGTGCTAGTGGTTTGGTACGAGGGGAGCTGTTTTTT,few,TRBJ2-2,-,TRBV12-5
CSVYGTRLQETQYF,TGCAGCGTCTACGGGACAAGGCTTCAAGAGACCCAGTACTTC,-,TRBJ2-5,-,TRBV29-1
CSVELREAGDQETQYF,TGCAGCGTTGAGCTCCGAGAGGCAGGGGACCAAGAGACCCAGTACTTC,-,TRBJ2-5,-,TRBV29-1
CASSPADRGTDTQYF,TGTGCCAGCAGTCCAGCGGACAGGGGGACAGATACGCAGTATTTT,-,TRBJ2-3,TRBD1,TRBV28
CASSAGNLGGANVLTF,TGTGCCAGCAGCGCCGGGAACCTGGGAGGGGCCAACGTCCTGACTTTC,-,TRBJ2-6,-,TRBV7-6
CASRLQGRAGGPRDTQYF,TGTGCCAGCAGGCTACAGGGGCGAGCGGGAGGGCCGAGAGATACGCAGTATTTT,-,TRBJ2-3,TRBD2,TRBV7-9
CASSPGLAGGPSYNEQFF,TGTGCCAGCAGCCCGGGACTAGCGGGAGGGCCTTCCTACAATGAGCAGTTCTTC,-,TRBJ2-1,TRBD2,TRBV13
CASSSDRHEQYF,TGTGCCAGCAGCTCGGACAGACACGAGCAGTACTTC,-,TRBJ2-7,-,TRBV14
CASSPDGAAYEQYF,TGTGCCAGCAGCCCAGACGGAGCAGCCTACGAGCAGTACTTC,-,TRBJ2-7,-,TRBV7-8
CASSLYGSRLALQETQYF,TGTGCCAGCAGTTTATACGGGAGTCGCCTCGCCTTACAAGAGACCCAGTACTTC,-,TRBJ2-5,-,TRBV28
CASSLLRQPTDTQYF,TGTGCCAGCAGCTTGTTACGACAGCCCACAGATACGCAGTATTTT,-,TRBJ2-3,-,TRBV5-5
CASRSGPGELFF,TGTGCCAGCAGATCAGGCCCCGGGGAGCTGTTTTTT,-,TRBJ2-2,-,TRBV2
CASPRNSNQPQHF,TGCGCCAGCCCAAGGAATAGCAATCAGCCCCAGCATTTT,-,TRBJ1-5,-,TRBV5-1